Listed here are 3 T cell receptor beta chains from one sample, sequenced in a study of T cells in narcolepsy. Generated by immunoSEQ multiplex PCR, the TCRdb table keeps only in-frame clones and is missing some. The table records just under 30,000 clones, approximately 87% of them present only once. Sample: memory (CD45RA-) CD4+ T cells from blood. The source of these receptors is a human donor in good health.

This chain joins TRBV10-3 and TRBJ1-3; D remains ambiguous. CDR3 length: 14 amino acids. V was shortened by 2 bases and J by 1 base, with 6 bases between the two germline ends. Germline V gives CDR1 ENHRY, CDR2 SYGVKD. In DNA form, the CDR3 reads TGTGCCATCAGTGAGGCCTTTTCTGGAAACACCATATATTTT. Its protein is CAISEAFSGNTIYF.

The rearrangement links TRBV6-1 to TRBJ2-7; TRBD2 matches at 7 bases. V dropped 5 bases and J dropped 6; count of bases not matched to a gene: 10. The CDR3 runs 14 residues. In germline, CDR1 is MNHNS, CDR2 SASEGT. CDR3 protein: CASSSGTTIGEQYF. DNA of the CDR3: TGTGCCAGCAGTTCGGGGACTACTATTGGCGAGCAGTACTTC.

The rearrangement uses TRBV7-9 and TRBJ1-3; 10 positions agree with TRBD1. Unmatched junction bases numbered 3, after V lost 1 base and J lost 0 bases. Germline V gene data show CDR1 as SEHNR and CDR2 as FQNEAQ (reference sequence). The CDR3 contains 17 residues. CDR3 loop: CASSLGGQGPSGNTIYF. CDR3 in DNA: TGTGCCAGCAGCTTAGGGGGACAGGGGCCCTCTGGAAACACCATATATTTT. The full variable domain, with the rest looked up from reference TRBV7-9 and TRBJ1-3, is DTGVSQNPRHKITKRGQNVTFRCDPISEHNRLYWYRQTLGQGPEFLTYFQNEAQLEKSRLLSDRFSAERPKGSFSTLEIQRTEQGDSAMYLCASSLGGQGPSGNTIYFGEGSWLTVV.